Presented here are 11 T cell receptor beta chains from one specimen sequenced in a study of cytomegalovirus exposure and HLA in healthy donors. PCR involved 60 Vbeta and 13 Jbeta primers. Assay: immunoSEQ multiplex PCR; the TCRdb copy retains only in-frame clones and omits some. In the table there are about 200,000 clones, around 83% of which are singletons. The sample was PBMCs. Receptors were obtained from a woman in her forties in good health and CMV-seronegative.

The genes are TRBV28 and TRBJ1-1; D possibly corresponds to TRBD1 (6 bases). V lost 5 bases, J lost 3 bases, and 13 bases lay in between. The CDR3 covers 14 residues. From germline, CDR1 is MDHEN and CDR2 SYDVKM. The CDR3 spells CASSPGRGDTEAFF. In DNA form, the CDR3 reads TGTGCCAGCAGTCCCGGCAGGGGTGACACTGAAGCTTTCTTT.

The V gene is TRBV7-6, the J gene TRBJ1-2, with 9 positions matching TRBD1. The CDR3 covers 14 residues. CDR1 SGHVS and CDR2 FNYEAQ come from the germline V gene. Germline trimming cut 3 bases from V and 6 bases from J; bases unmatched to any gene: 5. The CDR3 region is CASSFGQGTHGYTF. The CDR3 DNA is TGTGCCAGCAGCTTCGGACAGGGGACACATGGCTACACCTTC.

V and J are TRBV6-6 and TRBJ1-5; a possible D gene is TRBD1 (5 bases). The CDR3 extends over 13 amino acids. Trimming removed 6 bases from V and 4 bases from J, with 10 bases in between. Looked up from germline, CDR1 is MNHNY and CDR2 is SVGAGI (reference sequence). The CDR3 is CASRGGANQPQHF. In DNA, the CDR3 is TGTGCCAGCAGAGGTGGGGCGAATCAGCCCCAGCATTTT.

The chain carries TRBV4-1 and TRBJ1-1; D is ambiguous. Germline V gene sequence: CDR1 MGHRA, CDR2 YSYEKL. Trimming shortened V by 0 bases and J by 10 bases, and 15 bases separated the two germline ends. The CDR3 has 14 residues. CDR3: CASSQEIATQRAFF. As DNA, the CDR3 is TGCGCCAGCAGCCAAGAGATAGCTACTCAGCGAGCTTTCTTT.

V is TRBV11-2 and J is TRBJ1-1; D unclear. In germline, CDR1 is SGHAT, CDR2 FQNNGV. V was cut by 8 bases and J by 0 bases, with 13 bases left in between. The CDR3 has 14 residues. The CDR3 reads CASGELVMNTEAFF. The CDR3 bases are TGTGCCAGCGGAGAACTGGTTATGAACACTGAAGCTTTCTTT.

The chain employs TRBV7-7 and TRBJ2-4; the D is unclear. The CDR3 consists of 17 residues. The germline gives CDR1 SSHAT, CDR2 FNYEAQ (reference sequence). With 1 base removed from V and 1 base from J, the gap between germline ends came to 14 bases. The CDR3 region is CASSLGALVLAKNIQYF. The CDR3 region has the DNA TGTGCCAGCAGCTTAGGAGCGCTAGTCCTTGCCAAAAACATTCAGTACTTC.

A single count supports this clone. This CDR3 reads CASSQASSIPTLAGLDEQFF. The CDR3 DNA is TGCGCCAGCAGCCAAGCCTCGAGCATACCCACTCTAGCGGGACTGGATGAGCAGTTCTTC. J is TRBJ2-1 and V is TRBV4-1; 9 bases are a match to TRBD2. Germline V gene data show CDR1 as MGHRA and CDR2 as YSYEKL. This CDR3 is built from 20 residues. Losses at the gene ends were 1 base for V and 8 bases for J; bases not matched to a gene: 21.

This chain connects TRBV5-8 to TRBJ1-5; the D gene is possibly TRBD1 (6 bases). V gave up 4 bases and J gave up 0 bases, with 11 bases separating them. This CDR3 contains 15 residues. CDR1 SGHTS and CDR2 YDEGEE come from the germline V gene. CDR3 region: CASSKGEGSNQPQHF. The CDR3 bases are TGTGCCAGCAGCAAGGGGGAAGGTAGCAATCAGCCCCAGCATTTT.

The V call is TRBV25-1, the J call TRBJ2-7; 12 bases fit TRBD1. The V gene's germline CDR1 is MGHDK and CDR2 SYGVNS. This CDR3 contains 17 residues. J was trimmed by 1 base and V by 7 bases; bases with no gene match: 11. As DNA, the CDR3 is TGTGCCAGCACCTCAAATTGGGGACAGGGGGCATCCTACGAGCAGTACTTC. This encodes CASTSNWGQGASYEQYF.

V is TRBV6-5 and J is TRBJ1-5; the match to TRBD1 covers 12 bases. Germline CDR1 MNHEY, CDR2 SVGAGI. This CDR3 has 15 residues. V gave up 6 bases and J gave up 6 bases; unmatched junction bases: 6. The CDR3 is CASRAGTGGVQPQHF. In DNA form, the CDR3 reads TGTGCCAGCAGGGCCGGGACAGGGGGCGTTCAGCCCCAGCATTTT.

The chain uses TRBV5-1 and TRBJ2-7, with D uncertain. Germline assignment: CDR1 SGHRS and CDR2 YFSETQ. The CDR3 spans 13 residues. Trimming took 1 base from V and 5 from J, leaving 10 bases between them. Here the CDR3 reads CASSLFASDEQYF. CDR3 bases: TGCGCCAGCAGCTTGTTCGCGAGCGACGAGCAGTACTTC.